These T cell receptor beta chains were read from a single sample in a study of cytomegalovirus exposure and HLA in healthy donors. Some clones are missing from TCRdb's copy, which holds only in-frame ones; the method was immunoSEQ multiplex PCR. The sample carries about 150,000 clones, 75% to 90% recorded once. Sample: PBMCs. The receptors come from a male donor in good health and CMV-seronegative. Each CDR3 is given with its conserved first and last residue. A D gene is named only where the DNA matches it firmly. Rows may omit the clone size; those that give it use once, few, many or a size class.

DNA: TGTGCCAGCAGCCTAAGTACGGGACAGAACTATGGCTACACCTTC
CDR3: CASSLSTGQNYGYTF
J: TRBJ1-2
size: -
D: TRBD1
V: TRBV11-2

DNA: TGCAGTGCTAGACGGGAAGGCACCATATATTTT
CDR3: CSARREGTIYF
J: TRBJ1-3
size: few
D: -
V: TRBV20-1

DNA: TGCGCCAGCAGCGGTCAGGGCTATGGCTACACCTTC
CDR3: CASSGQGYGYTF
J: TRBJ1-2
size: -
D: -
V: TRBV5-1

DNA: TGTGCCAGCAGCTTACTTCAGGGTGGCACCGGGGAGCTGTTTTTT
CDR3: CASSLLQGGTGELFF
J: TRBJ2-2
size: few
D: -
V: TRBV11-2

DNA: TGCGCCAGCAGCCTCGGGGGAGGGGGGGCCTTTAATACGCAGTATTTT
CDR3: CASSLGGGGAFNTQYF
J: TRBJ2-3
size: -
D: -
V: TRBV4-1

DNA: TGTGCCAGCGAAACGACAGGGGTAGGGACTGAAGCTTTCTTT
CDR3: CASETTGVGTEAFF
J: TRBJ1-1
size: -
D: TRBD1
V: TRBV7-9

DNA: TGTGCCAGCAGCAAAGCGAGGAGGAAAGAGACCCAGTACTTC
CDR3: CASSKARRKETQYF
J: TRBJ2-5
size: -
D: -
V: TRBV21-1

DNA: TGTGCCAGCAGTGATAGAGAGACTAGCGGGGGAGGTAACACAGATACGCAGTATTTT
CDR3: CASSDRETSGGGNTDTQYF
J: TRBJ2-3
size: -
D: TRBD2
V: TRBV6-1

DNA: TGTGCCAGCAGCCCGGGGAGAGGGACTAACTATGGCTACACCTTC
CDR3: CASSPGRGTNYGYTF
J: TRBJ1-2
size: few
D: -
V: TRBV5-4

DNA: TGTGCCACCAGCCCCGACCGGGGAAACAATGAGCAGTTCTTC
CDR3: CATSPDRGNNEQFF
J: TRBJ2-1
size: -
D: -
V: TRBV15

DNA: TGTGCCAGCAGCTTGGGAGCGCCAGGGGGCACGCTCGGGATGGGACTGTTTTTT
CDR3: CASSLGAPGGTLGMGLFF
J: TRBJ1-4
size: -
D: TRBD1
V: TRBV5-5

DNA: TGCGCCAGCAGCCAAGAACGGACACGCTCCTACGAGCAGTACTTC
CDR3: CASSQERTRSYEQYF
J: TRBJ2-7
size: -
D: -
V: TRBV4-1

DNA: TGTGCCAGCAGCTTGGTCGGCCAGGGGGCCTTCGGGGAGCTGTTTTTT
CDR3: CASSLVGQGAFGELFF
J: TRBJ2-2
size: -
D: TRBD1
V: TRBV5-4

DNA: TGTGCCAGCTCCCCAACGGCGCTAGCGGGGGGAGATGAGCAGTTCTTC
CDR3: CASSPTALAGGDEQFF
J: TRBJ2-1
size: -
D: TRBD2
V: TRBV18

DNA: TGTGCCAGCAGTGACGGACATACCACCGGGGAGCTGTTTTTT
CDR3: CASSDGHTTGELFF
J: TRBJ2-2
size: -
D: -
V: TRBV6-4

DNA: TGTGCCAGCAGTGTCCTACAGGGGACCGGGGAGCTGTTTTTT
CDR3: CASSVLQGTGELFF
J: TRBJ2-2
size: -
D: TRBD1
V: TRBV6-1

DNA: TGTGCCAGCAGCTTGGACAGGGGGACAGATACGCAGTATTTT
CDR3: CASSLDRGTDTQYF
J: TRBJ2-3
size: -
D: TRBD1
V: TRBV5-4

DNA: TGTGCCAGCACCCAACTCAGGGGGAATGAAGCTTTCTTT
CDR3: CASTQLRGNEAFF
J: TRBJ1-1
size: -
D: TRBD1
V: TRBV2

DNA: TGTGCCAGCAGCCGTTCGGGACACAGCTATAATTCACCCCTCCACTTT
CDR3: CASSRSGHSYNSPLHF
J: TRBJ1-6
size: once
D: -
V: TRBV27

DNA: TGTGCCAGCACCCCAAGGACTAACGCGGAGACCCAGTACTTC
CDR3: CASTPRTNAETQYF
J: TRBJ2-5
size: -
D: -
V: TRBV2

DNA: TGCGCCAGCAGCCAATCATTTGGGGGGGCGGCCAAAAACATTCAGTACTTC
CDR3: CASSQSFGGAAKNIQYF
J: TRBJ2-4
size: -
D: -
V: TRBV4-1

DNA: TGCGCCAGCAGCGAGGGACACGGATCCTACGAGCAGTACTTC
CDR3: CASSEGHGSYEQYF
J: TRBJ2-7
size: few
D: -
V: TRBV5-1

DNA: TGTGCCAGCAGCTACTCAGATACGCAGTATTTT
CDR3: CASSYSDTQYF
J: TRBJ2-3
size: -
D: -
V: TRBV7-9

DNA: TGTGCCAGCAGCTCCAGGTGGGGGACAGGGTCTTTTGTCACTGAAGCTTTCTTT
CDR3: CASSSRWGTGSFVTEAFF
J: TRBJ1-1
size: -
D: TRBD1
V: TRBV13

DNA: TGTGCCAGCAGCTCTAGCGGGGGCCGCTACAATGAGCAGTTCTTC
CDR3: CASSSSGGRYNEQFF
J: TRBJ2-1
size: -
D: TRBD2
V: TRBV7-9

DNA: TGCGCCAGCAGCTTGGCAGAACGGGGAGCTTGGCAGTTCTTC
CDR3: CASSLAERGAWQFF
J: TRBJ2-1
size: few
D: -
V: TRBV5-1

DNA: TGTGCCTGGAGTGGGGGGGCTAATGAAAAACTGTTTTTT
CDR3: CAWSGGANEKLFF
J: TRBJ1-4
size: -
D: -
V: TRBV30

DNA: TGTGCCAGCAGCAGCGACAGGTTCTCTGGAAACACCATATATTTT
CDR3: CASSSDRFSGNTIYF
J: TRBJ1-3
size: -
D: -
V: TRBV11-2

DNA: TGCGCCAGCAGCCAAGGGTGGAGGGGTGAAAAACTGTTTTTT
CDR3: CASSQGWRGEKLFF
J: TRBJ1-4
size: -
D: -
V: TRBV4-3

DNA: TGTGCCAGCAGAACACAGGTCAGCTATGGCTACACCTTC
CDR3: CASRTQVSYGYTF
J: TRBJ1-2
size: -
D: -
V: TRBV6-6

DNA: TGTGCCTGGAGGGACAGGGTCGTCCACTTT
CDR3: CAWRDRVVHF
J: TRBJ1-6
size: once
D: TRBD1
V: TRBV30

DNA: TGTGCCAGCAGAGAAACATCCGGGAGGGCGGCTTTCTTT
CDR3: CASRETSGRAAFF
J: TRBJ1-1
size: -
D: -
V: TRBV6-5

DNA: TGCGCCAGCAGCTTGGGGACTAGCGGGGGAAACATTCAGTACTTC
CDR3: CASSLGTSGGNIQYF
J: TRBJ2-4
size: -
D: TRBD2
V: TRBV5-1